The sequence of this T cell receptor beta chain was determined in a study of T cell responses to AZD1222 COVID-19 vaccine. Study-wide findings and caveats: Increased Spike-specific TCR breadth and depth were observed after two AZD1222 doses. At baseline, just a handful of AZD1222 recipients tested seropositive. Most donors were white British, females outnumbered males, and clonal diversity was possibly underestimated.

This CDR3 contains 15 residues. The germline gives CDR1 MDHEN, CDR2 SYDVKM. V lost 9 bases and J 2 bases, leaving 17 bases between the germline ends. Pooled samples include second doses given at about 4 or 12 weeks. Here immunoSEQ multiplex PCR was the method, and the copy in TCRdb shows in-frame clones only, minus some. The sample consists of under 150,000 clones, 75% to 90% of them appearing once. A remark on this clone: The antigen is undetermined.

This clonotype originated in an adult who received the AZD1222 COVID-19 vaccine. This material consisted of peripheral blood, taken 28 days after the second AZD1222 dose. This sequence joins TRBV28 and TRBJ1-3; maybe TRBD1 (6 bases). CDR3 loop: CASWAGGAAGNTIYF. DNA for the CDR3: TGTGCCAGTTGGGCCGGGGGGGCCGCTGGAAACACCATATATTTT.